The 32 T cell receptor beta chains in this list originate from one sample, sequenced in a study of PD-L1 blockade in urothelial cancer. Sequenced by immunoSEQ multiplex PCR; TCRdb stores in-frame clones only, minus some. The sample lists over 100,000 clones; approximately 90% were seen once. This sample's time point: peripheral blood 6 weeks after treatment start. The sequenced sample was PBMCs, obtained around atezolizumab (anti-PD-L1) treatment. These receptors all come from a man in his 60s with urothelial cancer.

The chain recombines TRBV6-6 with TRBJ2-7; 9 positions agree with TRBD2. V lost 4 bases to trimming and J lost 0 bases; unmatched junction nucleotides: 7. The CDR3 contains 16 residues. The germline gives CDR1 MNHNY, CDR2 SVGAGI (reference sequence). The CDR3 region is CASSSDSGGGSYEQYF. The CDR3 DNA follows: TGTGCCAGCAGTTCCGATAGCGGGGGCGGCTCCTACGAGCAGTACTTC.

The CDR3 loop is CASNNLGTGAYEQYF. The CDR3 DNA reads TGTGCCAGCAACAACTTGGGGACAGGAGCCTACGAGCAGTACTTC. The rearrangement joins TRBV2 to TRBJ2-7, with 8 positions matching TRBD1. V shed 7 bases and J 2 bases; nucleotides not matched to a gene: 10. The CDR3 consists of 15 residues. From germline, CDR1 is SNHLY and CDR2 FYNNEI.

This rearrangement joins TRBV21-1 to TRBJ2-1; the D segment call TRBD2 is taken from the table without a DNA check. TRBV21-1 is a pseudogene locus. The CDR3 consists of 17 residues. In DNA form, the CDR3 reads TGTGCCAGCAGCAACGGGGGTGGGAACATGACATACAATGAGCAGTTCTTC. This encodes CASSNGGGNMTYNEQFF.

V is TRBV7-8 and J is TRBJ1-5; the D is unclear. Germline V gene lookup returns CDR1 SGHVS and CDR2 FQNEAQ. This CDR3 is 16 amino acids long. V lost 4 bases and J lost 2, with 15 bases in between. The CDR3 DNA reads TGTGCCAGCAGCTCAACCCGACTTCAAGGCAATCAGCCCCAGCATTTT. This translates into CASSSTRLQGNQPQHF.

The CDR3 spells CASSPGTSGFSYEQYF. As DNA, the CDR3 is TGTGCCAGCAGCCCAGGGACTAGCGGGTTCTCCTACGAGCAGTACTTC. The chain has TRBV5-4 and TRBJ2-7, with 12 bases matching TRBD2. The CDR3 length is 16 residues. With V trimmed by 4 bases and J by 0 bases, 5 bases remained unmatched. Germline CDR1 is SGHNT and CDR2 is YYREEE (reference sequence).

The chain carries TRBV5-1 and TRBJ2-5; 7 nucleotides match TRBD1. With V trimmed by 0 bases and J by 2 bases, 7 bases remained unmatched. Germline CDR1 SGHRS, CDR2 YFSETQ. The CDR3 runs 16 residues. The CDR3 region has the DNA TGCGCCAGCAGCTTGGGGGGACAGAAGAGACAAGAGACCCAGTACTTC. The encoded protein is CASSLGGQKRQETQYF.

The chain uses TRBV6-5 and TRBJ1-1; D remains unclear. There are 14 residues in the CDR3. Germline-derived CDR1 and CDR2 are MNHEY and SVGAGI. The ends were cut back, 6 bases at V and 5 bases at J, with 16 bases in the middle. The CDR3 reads CASSPDTTKTEAFF. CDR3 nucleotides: TGTGCCAGCAGCCCCGATACTACAAAGACTGAAGCTTTCTTT.

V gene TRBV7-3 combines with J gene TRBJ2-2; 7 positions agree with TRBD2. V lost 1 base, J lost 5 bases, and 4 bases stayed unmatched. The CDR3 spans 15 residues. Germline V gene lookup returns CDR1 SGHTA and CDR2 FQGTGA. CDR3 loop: CASSLIAGRTGELFF. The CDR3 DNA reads TGTGCCAGCAGCTTAATCGCCGGGAGGACCGGGGAGCTGTTTTTT.

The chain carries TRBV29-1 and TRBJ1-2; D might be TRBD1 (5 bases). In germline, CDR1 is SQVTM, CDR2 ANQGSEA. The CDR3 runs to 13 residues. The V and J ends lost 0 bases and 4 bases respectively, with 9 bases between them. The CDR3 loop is CSVEDGGVYGYTF. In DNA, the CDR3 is TGCAGCGTTGAAGATGGAGGGGTCTATGGCTACACCTTC. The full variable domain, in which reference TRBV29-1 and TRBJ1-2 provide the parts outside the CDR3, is SAVISQKPSRDICQRGTSLTIQCQVDSQVTMMFWYRQQPGQSLTLIATANQGSEATYESGFVIDKFPISRPNLTFSTLTVSNMSPEDSSIYLCSVEDGGVYGYTFGSGTRLTVV.

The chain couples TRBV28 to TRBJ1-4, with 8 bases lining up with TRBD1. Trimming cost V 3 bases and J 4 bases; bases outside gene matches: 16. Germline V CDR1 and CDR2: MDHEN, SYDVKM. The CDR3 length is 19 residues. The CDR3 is CASSFAPGETGAINEKLFF. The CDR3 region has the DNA TGTGCCAGCAGTTTTGCCCCCGGAGAGACAGGGGCAATTAATGAAAAACTGTTTTTT.

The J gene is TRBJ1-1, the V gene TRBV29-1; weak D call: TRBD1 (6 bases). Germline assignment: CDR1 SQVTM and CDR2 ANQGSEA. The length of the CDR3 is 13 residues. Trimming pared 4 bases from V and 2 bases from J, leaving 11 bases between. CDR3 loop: CSVGLRGNTEAFF. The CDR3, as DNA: TGCAGCGTTGGACTCAGGGGTAACACTGAAGCTTTCTTT.

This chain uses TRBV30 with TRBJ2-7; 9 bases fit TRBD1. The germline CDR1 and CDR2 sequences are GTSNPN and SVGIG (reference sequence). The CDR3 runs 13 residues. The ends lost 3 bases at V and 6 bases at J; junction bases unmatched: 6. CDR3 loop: CAWRGQGWGEQYF. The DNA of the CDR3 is TGTGCCTGGAGGGGACAGGGATGGGGCGAGCAGTACTTC.

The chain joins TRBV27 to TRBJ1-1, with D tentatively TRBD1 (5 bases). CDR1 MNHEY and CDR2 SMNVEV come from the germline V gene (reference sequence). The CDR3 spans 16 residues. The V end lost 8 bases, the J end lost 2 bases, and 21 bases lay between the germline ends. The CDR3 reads CASQGLMTRVNTEAFF. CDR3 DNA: TGTGCCAGCCAGGGTCTGATGACTAGGGTTAACACTGAAGCTTTCTTT.

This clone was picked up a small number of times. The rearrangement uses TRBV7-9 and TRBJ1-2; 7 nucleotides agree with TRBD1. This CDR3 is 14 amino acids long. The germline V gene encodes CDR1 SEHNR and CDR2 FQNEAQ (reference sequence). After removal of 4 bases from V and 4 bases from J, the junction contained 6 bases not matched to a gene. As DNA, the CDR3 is TGTGCCAGCAGCTATTCAGGGACAGCCTATGGCTACACCTTC. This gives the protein CASSYSGTAYGYTF.

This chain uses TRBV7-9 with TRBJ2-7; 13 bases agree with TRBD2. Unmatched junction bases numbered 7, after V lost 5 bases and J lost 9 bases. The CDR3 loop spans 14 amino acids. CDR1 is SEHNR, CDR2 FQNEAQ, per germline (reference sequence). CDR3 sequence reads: CASSTGTSGVWQYF. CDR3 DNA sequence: TGTGCCAGCAGCACGGGGACTAGCGGGGTATGGCAGTACTTC.

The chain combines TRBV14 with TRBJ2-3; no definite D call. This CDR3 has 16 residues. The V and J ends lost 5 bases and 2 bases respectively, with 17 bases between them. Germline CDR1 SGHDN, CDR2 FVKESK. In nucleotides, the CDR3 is TGTGCCAGCAGCTCATATCCGGCGGTTGTCACAGATACGCAGTATTTT. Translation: CASSSYPAVVTDTQYF.

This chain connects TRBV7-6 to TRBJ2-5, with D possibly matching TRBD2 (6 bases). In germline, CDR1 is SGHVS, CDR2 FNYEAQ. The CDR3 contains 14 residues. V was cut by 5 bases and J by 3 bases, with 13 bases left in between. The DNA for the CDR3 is TGTGCCAGCAGCCACCCTAGCGATAAAGAGACCCAGTACTTC. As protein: CASSHPSDKETQYF.

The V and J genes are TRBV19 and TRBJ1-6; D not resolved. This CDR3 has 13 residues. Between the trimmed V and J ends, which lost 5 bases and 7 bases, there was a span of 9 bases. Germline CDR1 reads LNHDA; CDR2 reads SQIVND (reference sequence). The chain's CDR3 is CASSLRRNSPLHF. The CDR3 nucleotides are TGTGCCAGTAGTCTACGGAGAAATTCACCCCTCCACTTT. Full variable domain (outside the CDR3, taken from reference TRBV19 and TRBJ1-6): DGGITQSPKYLFRKEGQNVTLSCEQNLNHDAMYWYRQDPGQGLRLIYYSQIVNDFQKGDIAEGYSVSREKKESFPLTVTSAQKNPTAFYLCASSLRRNSPLHFGNGTRLTVT.

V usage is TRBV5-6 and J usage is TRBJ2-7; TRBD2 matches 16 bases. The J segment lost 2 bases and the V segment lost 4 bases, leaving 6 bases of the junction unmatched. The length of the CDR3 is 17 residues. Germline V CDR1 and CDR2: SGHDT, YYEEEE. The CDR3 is CASSRGTSGGATYEQYF. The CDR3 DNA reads TGTGCCAGCAGCCGTGGGACTAGCGGGGGGGCCACCTACGAGCAGTACTTC.

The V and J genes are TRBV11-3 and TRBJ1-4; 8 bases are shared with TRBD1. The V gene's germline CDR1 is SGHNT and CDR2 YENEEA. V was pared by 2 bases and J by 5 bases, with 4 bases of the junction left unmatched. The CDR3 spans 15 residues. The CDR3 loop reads CASSLRRTGNEKLFF. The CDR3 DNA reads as TGTGCCAGCAGCTTAAGGAGGACAGGGAATGAAAAACTGTTTTTT.

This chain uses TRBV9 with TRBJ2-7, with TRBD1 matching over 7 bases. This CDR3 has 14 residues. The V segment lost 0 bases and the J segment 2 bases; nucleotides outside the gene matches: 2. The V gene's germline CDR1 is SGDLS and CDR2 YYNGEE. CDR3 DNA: TGTGCCAGCAGCGTAGACAGGGGCCCCTACGAGCAGTACTTC. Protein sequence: CASSVDRGPYEQYF.

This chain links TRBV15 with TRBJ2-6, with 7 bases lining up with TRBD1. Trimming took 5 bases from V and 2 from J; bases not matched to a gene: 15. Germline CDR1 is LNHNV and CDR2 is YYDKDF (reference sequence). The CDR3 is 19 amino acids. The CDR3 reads CATSVRQGRLGAGANVLTF. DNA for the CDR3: TGTGCCACCAGCGTTCGACAGGGTCGGCTTGGAGCTGGGGCCAACGTCCTGACTTTC.

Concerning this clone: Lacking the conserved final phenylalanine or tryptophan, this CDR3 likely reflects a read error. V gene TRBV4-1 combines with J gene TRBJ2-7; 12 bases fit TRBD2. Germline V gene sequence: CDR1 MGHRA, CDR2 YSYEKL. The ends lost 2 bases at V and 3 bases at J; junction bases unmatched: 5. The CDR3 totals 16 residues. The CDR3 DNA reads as TGCGCCAGCAGCCAAAGCCTAGCGGGAGGGCTCTACGAGCAGTACCTC. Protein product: CASSQSLAGGLYEQYL.

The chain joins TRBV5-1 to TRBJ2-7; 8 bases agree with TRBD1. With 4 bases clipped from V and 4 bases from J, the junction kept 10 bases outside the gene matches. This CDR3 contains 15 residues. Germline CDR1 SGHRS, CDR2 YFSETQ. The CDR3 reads CASSNDRGRAYEQYF. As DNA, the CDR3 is TGCGCCAGCAGCAATGACAGGGGAAGGGCATACGAGCAGTACTTC. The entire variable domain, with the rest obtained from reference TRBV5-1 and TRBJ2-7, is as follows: KAGVTQTPRYLIKTRGQQVTLSCSPISGHRSVSWYQQTPGQGLQFLFEYFSETQRNKGNFPGRFSGRQFSNSRSEMNVSTLELGDSALYLCASSNDRGRAYEQYFGPGTRLTVT.

CDR3 nucleotides: TGTGCCAGCAGCTCCACGACTAGCGACCAATACGAGCAGTACTTC. Translated, it gives CASSSTTSDQYEQYF. V usage is TRBV7-9 and J usage is TRBJ2-7, with 8 bases identical to TRBD2. Looked up from germline, CDR1 is SEHNR and CDR2 is FQNEAQ (reference sequence). The V gene end was trimmed by 4 bases and the J gene end by 4 bases; junction bases not matched to a gene: 9. CDR3 length: 15 amino acids.

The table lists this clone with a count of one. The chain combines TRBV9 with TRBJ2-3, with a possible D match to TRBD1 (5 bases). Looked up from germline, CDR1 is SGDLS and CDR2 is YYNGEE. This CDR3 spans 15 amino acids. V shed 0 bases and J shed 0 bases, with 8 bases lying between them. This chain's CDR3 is CASSVGQLSTDTQYF. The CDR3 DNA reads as TGTGCCAGCAGCGTAGGACAGCTTAGCACAGATACGCAGTATTTT.

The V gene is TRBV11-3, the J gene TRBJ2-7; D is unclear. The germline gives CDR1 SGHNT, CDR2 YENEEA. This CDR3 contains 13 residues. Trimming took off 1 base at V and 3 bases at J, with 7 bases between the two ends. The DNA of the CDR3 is TGTGCCAGCAGCTTAGCACGAGGCTACGAGCAGTACTTC. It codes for CASSLARGYEQYF. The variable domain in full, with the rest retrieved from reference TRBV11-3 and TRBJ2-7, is EAGVVQSPRYKIIEKKQPVAFWCNPISGHNTLYWYLQNLGQGPELLIRYENEEAVDDSQLPKDRFSAERLKGVDSTLKIQPAELGDSAVYLCASSLARGYEQYFGPGTRLTVT.

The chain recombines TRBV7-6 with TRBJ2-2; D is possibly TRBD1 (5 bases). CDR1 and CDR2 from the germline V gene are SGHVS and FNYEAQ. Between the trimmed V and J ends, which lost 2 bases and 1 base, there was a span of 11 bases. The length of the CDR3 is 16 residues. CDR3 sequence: CASSLIRTGNTGELFF. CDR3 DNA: TGTGCCAGCAGCTTAATCCGAACAGGGAACACCGGGGAGCTGTTTTTT.

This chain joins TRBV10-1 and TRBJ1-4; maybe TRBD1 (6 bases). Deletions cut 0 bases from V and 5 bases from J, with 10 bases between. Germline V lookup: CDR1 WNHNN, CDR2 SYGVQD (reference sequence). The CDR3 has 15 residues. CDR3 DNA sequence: TGCGCCAGCAGTGAGTCAGGGGGAATAAATGAAAAACTGTTTTTT. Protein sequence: CASSESGGINEKLFF.

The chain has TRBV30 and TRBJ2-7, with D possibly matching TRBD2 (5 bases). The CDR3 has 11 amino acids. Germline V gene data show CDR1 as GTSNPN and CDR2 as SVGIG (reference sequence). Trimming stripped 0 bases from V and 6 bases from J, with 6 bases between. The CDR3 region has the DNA TGTGCCTGGAGTGTACTAGGCGAGCAGTACTTC. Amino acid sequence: CAWSVLGEQYF.

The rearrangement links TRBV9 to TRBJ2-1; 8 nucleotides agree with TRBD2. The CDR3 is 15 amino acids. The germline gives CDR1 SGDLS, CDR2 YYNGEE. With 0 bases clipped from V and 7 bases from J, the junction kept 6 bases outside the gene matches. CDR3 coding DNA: TGTGCCAGCAGCGTAGGCGGGAGGAATCTGAATGAGCAGTTCTTC. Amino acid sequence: CASSVGGRNLNEQFF.

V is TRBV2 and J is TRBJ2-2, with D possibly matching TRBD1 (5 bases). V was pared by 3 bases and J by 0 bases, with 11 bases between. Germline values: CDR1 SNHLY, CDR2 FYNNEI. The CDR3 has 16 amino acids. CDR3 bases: TGTGCCAGCAGTGAGACAGACCTCGCGAACACCGGGGAGCTGTTTTTT. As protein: CASSETDLANTGELFF.